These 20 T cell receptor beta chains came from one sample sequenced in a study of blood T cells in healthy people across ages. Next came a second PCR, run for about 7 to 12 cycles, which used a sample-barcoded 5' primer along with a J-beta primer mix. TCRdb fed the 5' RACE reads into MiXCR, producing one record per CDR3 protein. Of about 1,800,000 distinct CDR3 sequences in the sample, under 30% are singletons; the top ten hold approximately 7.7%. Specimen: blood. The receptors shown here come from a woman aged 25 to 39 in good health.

The CDR3 DNA reads TGTGCCAGCAGCCAGCCCCCATCGAACAATGAGCAGTTCTTC. Its translation is CASSQPPSNNEQFF. The rearrangement uses TRBV11-1 and TRBJ2-1, with D unresolved. Between the trimmed V and J ends, which lost 5 bases and 5 bases, there was a span of 13 bases. The CDR3 consists of 14 residues. The germline gives CDR1 SGHAT, CDR2 FQDESV (reference sequence).

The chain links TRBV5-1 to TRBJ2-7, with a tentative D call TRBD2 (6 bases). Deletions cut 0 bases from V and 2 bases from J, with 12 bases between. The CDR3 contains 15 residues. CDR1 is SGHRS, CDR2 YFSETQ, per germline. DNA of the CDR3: TGCGCCAGCAGCTTGGAGGCTAGCGTAACCTACGAGCAGTACTTC. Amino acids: CASSLEASVTYEQYF.

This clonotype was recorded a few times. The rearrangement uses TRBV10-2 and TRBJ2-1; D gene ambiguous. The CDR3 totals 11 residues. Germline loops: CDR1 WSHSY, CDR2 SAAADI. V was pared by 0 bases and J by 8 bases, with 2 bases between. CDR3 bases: TGCGCCAGCAGTGAGTCGCATGAGCAGTTCTTC. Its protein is CASSESHEQFF.

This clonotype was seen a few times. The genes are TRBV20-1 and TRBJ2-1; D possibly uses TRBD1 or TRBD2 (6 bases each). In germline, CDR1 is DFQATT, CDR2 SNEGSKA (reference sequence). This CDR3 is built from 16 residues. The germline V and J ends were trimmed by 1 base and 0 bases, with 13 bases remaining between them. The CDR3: CSARVLEGGSYNEQFF. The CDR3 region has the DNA TGCAGTGCTAGAGTCCTCGAGGGGGGCTCCTACAATGAGCAGTTCTTC.

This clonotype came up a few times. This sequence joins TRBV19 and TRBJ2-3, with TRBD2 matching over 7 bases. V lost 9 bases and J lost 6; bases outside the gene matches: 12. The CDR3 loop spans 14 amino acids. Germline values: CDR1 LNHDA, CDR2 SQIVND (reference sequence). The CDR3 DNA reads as TGTGCCAGCGCGGCGGGAGCGGGACGGGATACGCAGTATTTT. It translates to CASAAGAGRDTQYF.

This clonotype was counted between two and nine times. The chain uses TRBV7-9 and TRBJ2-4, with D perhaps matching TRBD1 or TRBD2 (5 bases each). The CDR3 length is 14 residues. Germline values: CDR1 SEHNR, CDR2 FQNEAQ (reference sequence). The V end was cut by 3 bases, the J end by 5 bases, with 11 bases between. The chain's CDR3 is CASSLAGSQNIQYF. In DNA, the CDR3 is TGTGCCAGCAGCTTGGCAGGGAGTCAAAACATTCAGTACTTC.

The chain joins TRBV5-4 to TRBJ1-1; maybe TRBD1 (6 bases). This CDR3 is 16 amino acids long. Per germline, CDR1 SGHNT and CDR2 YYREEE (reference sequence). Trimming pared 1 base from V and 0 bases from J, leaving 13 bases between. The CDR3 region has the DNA TGTGCCAGCAGCTTGTTGGCTGGACAGTTGAACACTGAAGCTTTCTTT. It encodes CASSLLAGQLNTEAFF.

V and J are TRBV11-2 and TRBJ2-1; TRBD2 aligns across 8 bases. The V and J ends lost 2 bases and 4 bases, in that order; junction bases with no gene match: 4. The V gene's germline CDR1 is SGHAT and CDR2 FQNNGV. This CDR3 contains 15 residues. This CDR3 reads CASSLLTGGYNEQFF. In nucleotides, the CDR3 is TGTGCCAGCAGCTTATTAACGGGGGGGTACAATGAGCAGTTCTTC.

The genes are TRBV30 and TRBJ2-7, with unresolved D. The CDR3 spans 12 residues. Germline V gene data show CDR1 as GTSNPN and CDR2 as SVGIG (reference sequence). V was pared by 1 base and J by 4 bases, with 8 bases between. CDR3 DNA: TGTGCCTGGAGTGGAGGTCGATACGAGCAGTACTTC. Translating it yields CAWSGGRYEQYF.

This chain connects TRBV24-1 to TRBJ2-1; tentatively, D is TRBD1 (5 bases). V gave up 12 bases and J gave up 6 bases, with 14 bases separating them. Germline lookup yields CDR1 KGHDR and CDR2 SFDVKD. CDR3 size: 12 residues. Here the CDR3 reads CAPEVGPNEQFF. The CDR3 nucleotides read TGTGCCCCTGAGGTGGGGCCCAATGAGCAGTTCTTC.

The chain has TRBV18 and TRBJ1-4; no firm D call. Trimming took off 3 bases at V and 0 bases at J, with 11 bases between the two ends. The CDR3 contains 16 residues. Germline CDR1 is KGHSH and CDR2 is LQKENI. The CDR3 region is CASSPSAGATNEKLFF. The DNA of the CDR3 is TGTGCCAGCTCACCTTCGGCGGGAGCAACTAATGAAAAACTGTTTTTT.

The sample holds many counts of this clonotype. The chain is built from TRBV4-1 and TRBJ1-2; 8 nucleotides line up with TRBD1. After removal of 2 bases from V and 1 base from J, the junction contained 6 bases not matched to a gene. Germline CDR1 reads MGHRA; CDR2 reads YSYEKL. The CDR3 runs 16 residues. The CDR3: CASSQRTGPFNYGYTF. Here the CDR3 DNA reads TGCGCCAGCAGCCAAAGGACAGGGCCTTTTAACTATGGCTACACCTTC.

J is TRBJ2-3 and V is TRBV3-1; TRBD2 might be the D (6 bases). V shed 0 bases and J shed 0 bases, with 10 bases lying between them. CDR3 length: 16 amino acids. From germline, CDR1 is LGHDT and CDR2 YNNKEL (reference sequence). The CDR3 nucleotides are TGTGCCAGCAGCCAAGATCGTGGGGGGAGCACAGATACGCAGTATTTT. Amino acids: CASSQDRGGSTDTQYF.

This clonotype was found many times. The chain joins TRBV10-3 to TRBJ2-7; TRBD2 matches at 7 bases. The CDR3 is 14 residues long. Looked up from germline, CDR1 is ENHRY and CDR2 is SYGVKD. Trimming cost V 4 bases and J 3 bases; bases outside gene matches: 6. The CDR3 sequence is CAISGTSNLYEQYF. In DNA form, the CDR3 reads TGTGCCATCAGTGGGACTAGTAATCTCTACGAGCAGTACTTC.

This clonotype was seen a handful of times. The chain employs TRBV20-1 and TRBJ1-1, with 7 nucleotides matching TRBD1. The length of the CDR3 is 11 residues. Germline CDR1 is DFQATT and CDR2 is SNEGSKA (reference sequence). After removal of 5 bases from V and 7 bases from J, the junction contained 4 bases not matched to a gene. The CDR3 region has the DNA TGCAGTGCTCCGGGACAGCATGAAGCTTTCTTT. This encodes CSAPGQHEAFF.

The CDR3 is CASSLVSRADTQYF. CDR3 nucleotides: TGTGCCAGCAGCTTAGTTTCGCGGGCAGATACGCAGTATTTT. The J gene is TRBJ2-3, the V gene TRBV7-2, with D possibly TRBD2 on 5 matching bases. Germline V gene data show CDR1 as SGHTA and CDR2 as FQGNSA. There are 14 residues in the CDR3. V was shortened by 1 base and J by 4 bases, with 9 bases between the two germline ends.

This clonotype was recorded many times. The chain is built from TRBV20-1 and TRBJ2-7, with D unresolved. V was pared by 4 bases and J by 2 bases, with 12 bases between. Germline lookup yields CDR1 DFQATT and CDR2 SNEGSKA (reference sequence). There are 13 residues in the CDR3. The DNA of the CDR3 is TGCAGTGCTATCGCCCCTACGACCTACGAGCAGTACTTC. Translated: CSAIAPTTYEQYF.

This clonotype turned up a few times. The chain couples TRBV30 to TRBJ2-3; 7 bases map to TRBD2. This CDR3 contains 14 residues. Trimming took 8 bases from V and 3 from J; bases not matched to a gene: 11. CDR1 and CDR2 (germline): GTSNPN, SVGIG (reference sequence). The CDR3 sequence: CAGGGGGTTDTQYF. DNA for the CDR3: TGTGCCGGTGGTGGGGGGGGGACTACAGATACGCAGTATTTT.

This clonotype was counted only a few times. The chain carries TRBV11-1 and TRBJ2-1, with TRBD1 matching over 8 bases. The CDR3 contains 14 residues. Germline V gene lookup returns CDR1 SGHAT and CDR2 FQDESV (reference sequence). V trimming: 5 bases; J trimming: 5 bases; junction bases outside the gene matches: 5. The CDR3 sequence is CASSPDRVDNEQFF. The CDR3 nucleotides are TGTGCCAGCAGCCCGGACAGGGTGGACAATGAGCAGTTCTTC.

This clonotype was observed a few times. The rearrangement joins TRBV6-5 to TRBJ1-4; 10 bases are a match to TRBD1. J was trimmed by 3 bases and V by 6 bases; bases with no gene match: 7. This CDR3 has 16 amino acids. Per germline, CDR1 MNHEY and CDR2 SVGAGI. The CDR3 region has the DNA TGTGCCAGCAGCCGCGGGACAGGGGAGGCTAATGAAAAACTGTTTTTT. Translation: CASSRGTGEANEKLFF.